The 29 T cell receptor beta chains in this list originate from one sample, sequenced in a study of shared clonotypes between healthy human individuals. Clones were sequenced by immunoSEQ multiplex PCR, and TCRdb holds only the in-frame ones, with some missing. The sample includes approximately 2,300,000 clones, just under 95% of them seen just once. The sample was naive CD4+ T cells from PBMCs. Subset indicated: CD45RA+ positively selected. These receptor sequences come from a man younger than 35 in good health. Some clones in this sample may be carry-over from other donors' samples.

The gene calls are TRBV30 and TRBJ2-5; the D is unclear. This CDR3 contains 15 residues. In germline, CDR1 is GTSNPN, CDR2 SVGIG (reference sequence). V was pared by 3 bases and J by 1 base, with 15 bases between. DNA of the CDR3: TGTGCCTGGAGCCCCGGTTGGCGGTTCCAAGAGACCCAGTACTTC. This encodes CAWSPGWRFQETQYF.

J is TRBJ1-1 and V is TRBV18; the match to TRBD1 covers 8 bases. Trimming cost V 5 bases and J 7 bases; bases outside gene matches: 12. Looked up from germline, CDR1 is KGHSH and CDR2 is LQKENI. This CDR3 has 15 residues. The CDR3, as DNA: TGTGCCAGCTCAACGCCTAGTACCGGGACAGGTGAAGCTTTCTTT. This encodes CASSTPSTGTGEAFF.

This clone showed up just a few times. Other DNA sequences in the sample encode the same CDR3. This rearrangement joins TRBV5-1 to TRBJ2-7; 11 bases fit TRBD2. CDR3 length equals 14 residues. V shed 1 base and J 5 bases; nucleotides not matched to a gene: 2. Germline V gene sequence: CDR1 SGHRS, CDR2 YFSETQ. CDR3: CASSLTSGSHEQYF. CDR3 coding DNA: TGCGCCAGCAGCTTGACTAGCGGGAGCCACGAGCAGTACTTC.

Only a few counts were recorded for this clone. This chain connects TRBV7-9 to TRBJ1-2; D possibly corresponds to TRBD1 (6 bases). V lost 6 bases to trimming and J lost 4 bases, with 12 bases between them. The germline V gene encodes CDR1 SEHNR and CDR2 FQNEAQ (reference sequence). The CDR3 has 13 residues. Here the CDR3 DNA reads TGTGCCAGCAGTCTGGGCAGGGGCTATGGCTACACCTTC. Protein sequence: CASSLGRGYGYTF. The full variable domain, its missing parts supplied by reference TRBV7-9 and TRBJ1-2, is DTGVSQNPRHKITKRGQNVTFRCDPISEHNRLYWYRQTLGQGPEFLTYFQNEAQLEKSRLLSDRFSAERPKGSFSTLEIQRTEQGDSAMYLCASSLGRGYGYTFGSGTRLTVV.

J is TRBJ1-3 and V is TRBV11-1; 7 nucleotides align to TRBD1. Per the germline V gene, CDR1 is SGHAT and CDR2 is FQDESV (reference sequence). The CDR3 covers 16 residues. V lost 5 bases to trimming and J lost 0 bases; unmatched junction nucleotides: 7. DNA for the CDR3: TGTGCCAGCAGCCTACCGGGACAGAGCTCTGGAAACACCATATATTTT. Its protein product is CASSLPGQSSGNTIYF.

The J gene is TRBJ2-2, the V gene TRBV5-8; 11 bases match TRBD2. CDR1 SGHTS and CDR2 YDEGEE come from the germline V gene. The CDR3 extends over 16 amino acids. The V gene end was trimmed by 2 bases and the J gene end by 11 bases; junction bases not matched to a gene: 11. The CDR3 loop reads CASSFAPGTSGIELFF. CDR3 sequence (DNA): TGTGCCAGCAGCTTCGCACCCGGGACTAGCGGTATTGAGCTGTTTTTT.

This clone was observed a single time. The rearrangement joins TRBV28 to TRBJ1-2; D unclear. The V gene lost 4 bases and the J gene lost 1 base, with 4 bases spanning the gap. The CDR3 consists of 12 residues. The V gene's germline CDR1 is MDHEN and CDR2 SYDVKM. The CDR3 region has the DNA TGTGCCAGCAGTTGGGATAACTATGGCTACACCTTC. It encodes CASSWDNYGYTF.

CDR3 region: CASRNRLAGVNEQFF. The CDR3 DNA sequence: TGCGCCAGCCGCAACCGGCTAGCGGGAGTCAATGAGCAGTTCTTC. The genes are TRBV4-1 and TRBJ2-1, with 10 bases fitting TRBD2. The CDR3 runs to 15 residues. V was pared by 8 bases and J by 6 bases, with 10 bases of the junction left unmatched. The germline gives CDR1 MGHRA, CDR2 YSYEKL.

The V call is TRBV29-1, the J call TRBJ2-1; D is uncertain. With 5 bases removed from V and 7 bases from J, the gap between germline ends came to 9 bases. There are 11 residues in the CDR3. Germline loops: CDR1 SQVTM, CDR2 ANQGSEA. As DNA, the CDR3 is TGCAGCGTTACACGGGTGAATGAGCAGTTCTTC. It specifies CSVTRVNEQFF.

The chain couples TRBV7-7 to TRBJ1-3; D perhaps matches TRBD1 (5 bases). CDR1 is SSHAT and CDR2 is FNYEAQ in the germline V gene (reference sequence). The V and J ends lost 11 bases and 4 bases respectively, with 27 bases between them. CDR3 length equals 17 residues. The CDR3 spells CADRADATPGVGNTIYF. For the CDR3, the DNA is TGTGCCGACCGGGCGGACGCAACCCCGGGGGTAGGAAACACCATATATTTT.

The J gene is TRBJ2-2, the V gene TRBV7-2; no reliable D call. The germline CDR1 and CDR2 sequences are SGHTA and FQGNSA. The length of the CDR3 is 13 residues. Between the trimmed V and J ends, which lost 4 bases and 3 bases, there was a span of 6 bases. CDR3 bases: TGTGCCAGCAGCTCCGACTACACCGGGGAGCTGTTTTTT. Its protein is CASSSDYTGELFF. The whole variable domain, filled in from reference TRBV7-2 and TRBJ2-2, reads GAGVSQSPSNKVTEKGKDVELRCDPISGHTALYWYRQSLGQGLEFLIYFQGNSAPDKSGLPSDRFSAERTGGSVSTLTIQRTQQEDSAVYLCASSSDYTGELFFGEGSRLTVL.

The chain links TRBV5-8 to TRBJ1-5; TRBD1 matches at 7 bases. CDR3 size: 14 residues. The V and J ends lost 4 bases and 4 bases, in that order; junction bases with no gene match: 5. Germline CDR1 and CDR2: SGHTS and YDEGEE. The CDR3: CASSLRTGNQPQHF. The DNA for the CDR3 is TGTGCCAGCAGCCTAAGGACAGGAAATCAGCCCCAGCATTTT. Looking up the rest from reference TRBV5-8 and TRBJ1-5 gives the full variable domain: EAGVTQSPTHLIKTRGQQATLRCSPISGHTSVYWYQQALGLGLQFLLWYDEGEERNRGNFPPRFSGRQFPNYSSELNVNALELEDSALYLCASSLRTGNQPQHFGDGTRLSIL.

This chain links TRBV5-1 with TRBJ2-7, with 8 bases fitting TRBD1. The germline V gene encodes CDR1 SGHRS and CDR2 YFSETQ. The CDR3 loop spans 14 amino acids. V lost 4 bases and J lost 5; bases outside the gene matches: 8. The CDR3 protein is CASSTQGASDEQYF. CDR3 DNA sequence: TGCGCCAGCAGCACGCAGGGGGCGAGCGACGAGCAGTACTTC. Supplemented by reference TRBV5-1 and TRBJ2-7, the full variable domain reads KAGVTQTPRYLIKTRGQQVTLSCSPISGHRSVSWYQQTPGQGLQFLFEYFSETQRNKGNFPGRFSGRQFSNSRSEMNVSTLELGDSALYLCASSTQGASDEQYFGPGTRLTVT.

The V gene is TRBV25-1, the J gene TRBJ2-3; 8 bases fit TRBD2. CDR3 size: 16 residues. V was pared by 5 bases and J by 2 bases, with 9 bases of the junction left unmatched. Germline V gene lookup returns CDR1 MGHDK and CDR2 SYGVNS. CDR3 bases: TGTGCCAGCAGTCCAGGGGTAGCGGGACCCACAGATACGCAGTATTTT. Residues: CASSPGVAGPTDTQYF.

The chain carries TRBV27 and TRBJ2-7; 9 bases match TRBD2. This CDR3 is built from 17 residues. V shed 4 bases and J 4 bases; nucleotides not matched to a gene: 14. The V gene's germline CDR1 is MNHEY and CDR2 SMNVEV (reference sequence). The CDR3 spells CASSSRLLSGSGYEQYF. The CDR3 DNA reads TGTGCCAGCAGTTCAAGACTCCTTAGCGGGAGCGGATACGAGCAGTACTTC.

Notes on this clone: Other DNA sequences in the same sample also yield this CDR3. The rearrangement links TRBV5-6 to TRBJ2-3; D remains ambiguous. The CDR3 runs to 11 residues. Trimming stripped 4 bases from V and 4 bases from J, with 4 bases between. Looked up from germline, CDR1 is SGHDT and CDR2 is YYEEEE. CDR3 sequence (DNA): TGTGCCAGCAGCCTCTCAGATACGCAGTATTTT. It translates to CASSLSDTQYF.

This clone was found once. The rearrangement uses TRBV10-3 and TRBJ2-3; no firm D call. There are 14 residues in the CDR3. Trimming stripped 4 bases from V and 1 base from J, with 9 bases between. The V gene's germline CDR1 is ENHRY and CDR2 SYGVKD. CDR3 in DNA: TGTGCCATCAGTGCTTATTCTGGCACAGATACGCAGTATTTT. This encodes CAISAYSGTDTQYF.

This chain links TRBV5-1 with TRBJ2-7, with 11 bases fitting TRBD2. After removal of 1 base from V and 0 bases from J, the junction contained 6 bases not matched to a gene. CDR1 is SGHRS, CDR2 YFSETQ, per germline. The CDR3 is 17 amino acids. The CDR3 coding sequence is TGCGCCAGCAGCTTGTTTTCTAGCGGGAGGAGCTCCTACGAGCAGTACTTC. Translation: CASSLFSSGRSSYEQYF.

The chain carries TRBV7-2 and TRBJ1-5; D remains ambiguous. The V and J ends lost 2 bases and 8 bases respectively, with 10 bases between them. Germline CDR1 and CDR2: SGHTA and FQGNSA. This CDR3 is built from 13 residues. In DNA form, the CDR3 reads TGTGCCAGCAGCTTAAACCGAGAAGAGCCCCAGCATTTT. Residues: CASSLNREEPQHF.

This chain joins TRBV2 and TRBJ2-7, with TRBD2 identical over 14 bases. Germline loops: CDR1 SNHLY, CDR2 FYNNEI. V was clipped by 10 bases and J by 5 bases; unmatched bases: 10. The CDR3 is made up of 15 amino acids. CDR3 in amino acids: CATETSGRAGNEQYF. CDR3 in DNA: TGTGCCACCGAGACTAGCGGGAGGGCCGGTAACGAGCAGTACTTC.

The rearrangement uses TRBV7-3 and TRBJ1-3; no firm D call. The germline gives CDR1 SGHTA, CDR2 FQGTGA. The CDR3 is made up of 13 amino acids. The V end was cut by 5 bases, the J end by 0 bases, with 5 bases between. The CDR3: CASSANSGNTIYF. CDR3 DNA: TGTGCCAGCAGCGCCAACTCTGGAAACACCATATATTTT.

This chain uses TRBV11-1 with TRBJ2-7; 9 nucleotides align to TRBD1. The J segment lost 4 bases and the V segment lost 5 bases, leaving 6 bases of the junction unmatched. Looked up from germline, CDR1 is SGHAT and CDR2 is FQDESV (reference sequence). The CDR3 consists of 14 residues. In DNA form, the CDR3 reads TGTGCCAGCAGCCTCGGACAGGGGAGGTACGAGCAGTACTTC. Its protein product is CASSLGQGRYEQYF.

This sequence joins TRBV6-6 and TRBJ1-1; maybe TRBD1 (6 bases). CDR3 length: 15 amino acids. The V and J ends lost 3 bases and 1 base respectively, with 12 bases between them. Germline V CDR1 and CDR2: MNHNY, SVGAGI (reference sequence). CDR3 loop: CASSYQDRKNTEAFF. The CDR3 DNA reads as TGTGCCAGCAGTTATCAAGACAGGAAGAACACTGAAGCTTTCTTT.

The J gene is TRBJ2-2, the V gene TRBV7-9; D might be TRBD2 (5 bases). Trimming shortened V by 8 bases and J by 5 bases, and 12 bases separated the two germline ends. Germline lookup yields CDR1 SEHNR and CDR2 FQNEAQ (reference sequence). The CDR3 spans 13 residues. This CDR3 is CASGWTETGELFF. In DNA form, the CDR3 reads TGTGCCAGCGGGTGGACTGAGACCGGGGAGCTGTTTTTT.

This clone was detected only once. Other DNA variants within this sample encode the same CDR3. V usage is TRBV7-9 and J usage is TRBJ2-7, with 9 bases fitting TRBD2. The CDR3 loop spans 15 amino acids. Trimming removed 1 base from V and 2 bases from J; junction bases left unmatched: 3. CDR1 SEHNR and CDR2 FQNEAQ come from the germline V gene (reference sequence). CDR3 in amino acids: CASSLVAGGPYEQYF. CDR3 sequence (DNA): TGTGCCAGCAGCTTAGTGGCGGGAGGGCCCTACGAGCAGTACTTC.

This clone came up a few times. This chain links TRBV29-1 with TRBJ1-1; tentatively, D is TRBD1 (6 bases). Trimming took off 5 bases at V and 4 bases at J, with 17 bases between the two ends. CDR1 SQVTM and CDR2 ANQGSEA come from the germline V gene. CDR3 length equals 14 residues. In DNA form, the CDR3 reads TGCAGCGTTCAACAAAGAAGCAGGGGCACTGAAGCTTTCTTT. It specifies CSVQQRSRGTEAFF. The full variable domain, with the rest looked up from reference TRBV29-1 and TRBJ1-1, is SAVISQKPSRDICQRGTSLTIQCQVDSQVTMMFWYRQQPGQSLTLIATANQGSEATYESGFVIDKFPISRPNLTFSTLTVSNMSPEDSSIYLCSVQQRSRGTEAFFGQGTRLTVV.

The rearrangement uses TRBV7-2 and TRBJ2-5; D gene unclear. The CDR3 sequence is 13 residues long. Between the trimmed V and J ends, which lost 5 bases and 5 bases, there was a span of 12 bases. In germline, CDR1 is SGHTA, CDR2 FQGNSA. CDR3 region: CASSPELEETQYF. The CDR3 DNA reads TGTGCCAGCAGCCCAGAACTGGAGGAGACCCAGTACTTC.

The chain has TRBV6-5 and TRBJ1-4; 11 bases line up with TRBD1. CDR1 is MNHEY and CDR2 is SVGAGI in the germline V gene. Losses at the gene ends were 6 bases for V and 4 bases for J; bases not matched to a gene: 4. This CDR3 comprises 15 residues. Here the CDR3 reads CASSTGTGGNEKLFF. The CDR3 bases are TGTGCCAGCAGCACGGGGACAGGGGGTAATGAAAAACTGTTTTTT.

The genes are TRBV7-3 and TRBJ2-7, with D hard to call. Germline CDR1 SGHTA, CDR2 FQGTGA. This CDR3 spans 15 amino acids. The V and J ends lost 2 bases and 2 bases respectively, with 13 bases between them. The CDR3 sequence: CASSLPFDWPYEQYF. The CDR3 nucleotides are TGTGCCAGCAGCTTACCCTTCGACTGGCCCTACGAGCAGTACTTC.